This T cell receptor (beta chain) was recorded in a study of identifying expanded T cells in peripheral blood. The method was immunoSEQ multiplex PCR; TCRdb's version includes in-frame clones alone and lacks a portion of them. The top ten hold around 6% of the sample, which has about 90,000 clones, approximately 84% seen once. The sample consisted of blood. The sequence was collected from a person aged 18 to 75 in good health.

CDR3 in amino acids: CASSPGGASYGYTF. The CDR3 DNA sequence: TGTGCCAGCAGCCCGGGAGGGGCCAGCTATGGCTACACCTTC. The chain recombines TRBV6-5 with TRBJ1-2; D possibly corresponds to TRBD1 (5 bases). Germline V gene lookup returns CDR1 MNHEY and CDR2 SVGAGI. The CDR3 has 14 residues. V gave up 6 bases and J gave up 4 bases, with 15 bases separating them.